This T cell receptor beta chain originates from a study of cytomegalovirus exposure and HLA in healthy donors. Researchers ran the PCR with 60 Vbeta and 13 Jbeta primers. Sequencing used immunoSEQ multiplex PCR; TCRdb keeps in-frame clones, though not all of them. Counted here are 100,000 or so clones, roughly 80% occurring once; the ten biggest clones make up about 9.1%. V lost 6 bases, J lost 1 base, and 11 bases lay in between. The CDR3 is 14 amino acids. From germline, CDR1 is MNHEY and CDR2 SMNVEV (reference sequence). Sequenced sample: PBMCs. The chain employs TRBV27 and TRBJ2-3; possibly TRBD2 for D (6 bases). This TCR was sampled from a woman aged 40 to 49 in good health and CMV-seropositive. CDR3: CASSQGGGTDTQYF. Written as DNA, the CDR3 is TGTGCCAGCAGCCAGGGAGGAGGCACAGATACGCAGTATTTT.